The entry below describes one TCR beta chain. This record belongs to a study of blood T cell repertoires in COVID-19. Whole-study context: Specimens from acute and convalescent COVID-19 originated in the United States, Italy and Spain.

Germline V gene data show CDR1 as MNHEY and CDR2 as SVGEGT. Trimming took off 4 bases at V and 8 bases at J, with 11 bases between the two ends. This CDR3 region has 13 residues. Libraries were prepared by immunoSEQ multiplex PCR; TCRdb keeps only in-frame clonotypes and omits some of them. The sample includes around 200,000 clones, more than 85% seen only once; the top ten take roughly 2.5%. The rearrangement uses TRBV6-2 or TRBV6-3 and TRBJ1-4; maybe TRBD1 (6 bases). The sequence was collected from a man aged 40-55 years with active or convalescent COVID-19. Sequenced sample: peripheral blood. The chain's CDR3 is CASSWRGAEKLFF. The DNA of the CDR3 is TGTGCCAGCAGTTGGCGGGGGGCGGAAAAACTGTTTTTT.